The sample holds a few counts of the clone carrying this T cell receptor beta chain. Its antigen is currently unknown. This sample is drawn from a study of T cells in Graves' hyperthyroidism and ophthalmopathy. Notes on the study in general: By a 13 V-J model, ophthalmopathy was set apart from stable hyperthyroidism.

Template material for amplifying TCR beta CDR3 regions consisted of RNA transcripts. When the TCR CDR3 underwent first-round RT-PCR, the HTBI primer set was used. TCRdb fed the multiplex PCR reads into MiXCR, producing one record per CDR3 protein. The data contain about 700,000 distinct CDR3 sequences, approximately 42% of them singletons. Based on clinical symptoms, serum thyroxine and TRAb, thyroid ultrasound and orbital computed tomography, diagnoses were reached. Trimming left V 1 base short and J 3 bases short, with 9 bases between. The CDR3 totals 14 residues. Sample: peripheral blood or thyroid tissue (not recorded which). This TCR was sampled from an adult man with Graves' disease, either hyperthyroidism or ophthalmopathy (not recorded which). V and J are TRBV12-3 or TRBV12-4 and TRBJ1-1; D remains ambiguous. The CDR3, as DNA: TGTGCCAGCAGTTTAGGCGTGGAGGACACTGAAGCTTTCTTT. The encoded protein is CASSLGVEDTEAFF.